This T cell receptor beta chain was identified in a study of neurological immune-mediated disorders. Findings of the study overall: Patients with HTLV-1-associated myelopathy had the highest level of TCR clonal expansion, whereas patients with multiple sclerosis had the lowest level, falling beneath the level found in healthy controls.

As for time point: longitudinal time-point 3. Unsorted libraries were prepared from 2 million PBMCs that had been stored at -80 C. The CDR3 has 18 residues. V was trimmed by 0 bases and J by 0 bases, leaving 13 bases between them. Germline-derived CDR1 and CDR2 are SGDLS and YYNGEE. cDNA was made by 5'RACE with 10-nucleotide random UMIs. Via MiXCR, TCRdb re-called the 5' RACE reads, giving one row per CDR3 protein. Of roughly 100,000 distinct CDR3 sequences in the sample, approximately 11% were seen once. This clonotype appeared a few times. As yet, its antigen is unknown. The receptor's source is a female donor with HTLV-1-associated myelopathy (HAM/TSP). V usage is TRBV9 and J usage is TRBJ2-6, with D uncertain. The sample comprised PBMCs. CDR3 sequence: CASSVGSYKISGANVLTF. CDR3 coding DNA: TGTGCCAGCAGCGTAGGAAGCTATAAGATCTCTGGGGCCAACGTCCTGACTTTC.